This T cell receptor beta chain came from a study of cytotoxic CD8 clonotypes in ibrutinib-treated CLL. At the level of the study: Response sampling took place at median around 12 months of treatment, range 6 to 36.

Sequenced by immunoSEQ multiplex PCR; TCRdb stores in-frame clones only, minus some. The table has a few hundred thousand clones, 70% seen once. Overall study results and limits: Against age-matched healthy donors, baseline clonality ran higher and tracked circulating CD8+ T-cell counts.

This CDR3 comprises 15 residues. The V end lost 5 bases, the J end lost 3 bases, and 13 bases lay between the germline ends. Germline loops: CDR1 MNHEY, CDR2 SMNVEV (reference sequence). Concerning this clone: No antigen is known for it.

The clonotype comes from a human donor with chronic lymphocytic leukemia. The sample was PBMCs, taken after 24 months of ibrutinib treatment. The chain combines TRBV27 with TRBJ1-4, with D unclear. CDR3 sequence reads: CASSPAIVANEKLFF. As DNA, the CDR3 is TGTGCCAGCAGTCCCGCGATCGTAGCTAATGAAAAACTGTTTTTT.